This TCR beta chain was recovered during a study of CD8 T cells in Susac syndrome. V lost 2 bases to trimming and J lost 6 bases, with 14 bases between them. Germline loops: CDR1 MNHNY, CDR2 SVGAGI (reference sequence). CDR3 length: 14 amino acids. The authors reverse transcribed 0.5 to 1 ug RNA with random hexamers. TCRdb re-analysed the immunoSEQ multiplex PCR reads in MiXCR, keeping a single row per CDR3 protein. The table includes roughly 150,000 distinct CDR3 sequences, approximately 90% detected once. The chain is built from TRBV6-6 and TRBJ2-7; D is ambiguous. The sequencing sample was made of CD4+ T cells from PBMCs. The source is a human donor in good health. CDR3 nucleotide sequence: TGTGCCAGCAGTTACCTCGAGGCCCCCCGCGAGCAGTACTTC. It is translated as CASSYLEAPREQYF.